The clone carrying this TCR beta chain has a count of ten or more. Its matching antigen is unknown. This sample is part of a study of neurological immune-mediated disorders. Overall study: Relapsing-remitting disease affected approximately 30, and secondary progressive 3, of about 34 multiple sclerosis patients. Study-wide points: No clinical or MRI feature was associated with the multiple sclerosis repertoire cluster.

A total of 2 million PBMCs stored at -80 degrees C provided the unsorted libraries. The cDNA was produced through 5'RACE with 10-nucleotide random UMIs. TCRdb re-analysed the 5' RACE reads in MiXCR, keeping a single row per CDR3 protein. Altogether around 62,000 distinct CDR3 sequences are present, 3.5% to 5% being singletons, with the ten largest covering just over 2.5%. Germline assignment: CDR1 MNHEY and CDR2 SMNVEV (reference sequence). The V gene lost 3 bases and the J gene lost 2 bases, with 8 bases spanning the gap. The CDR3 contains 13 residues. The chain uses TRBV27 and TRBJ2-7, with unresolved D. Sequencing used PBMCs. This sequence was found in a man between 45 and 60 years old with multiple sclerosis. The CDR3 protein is CASSFSVAYEQYF. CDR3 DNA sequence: TGTGCCAGCAGTTTCTCCGTCGCCTACGAGCAGTACTTC.